Listed below are T cell receptor beta chains from one sample, sequenced in a study of shared clonotypes between healthy human individuals. Measured with immunoSEQ multiplex PCR; TCRdb has only the in-frame clones, and not every one. The sample gives roughly 680,000 clones, roughly 72% of which show up once; roughly 1.8% is in the top ten. Sequencing was done on a sample of memory CD4+ T cells sorted from blood. These receptor sequences come from a woman between 25 and 40 years old in good health. Each CDR3 is given with its conserved first and last residue. A D gene is named only where the DNA matches it firmly. Not every row has a clone size; where given, it reads once, few, many or a size class.

j_call: TRBJ1-1
d_call: .
v_call: TRBV27
cdr3_length: 18
clone_size: few
cdr3_nt: TGTGCCAGCAGTTTATTGGGTAACCAACAAGGACTTGGCGCTGAAGCTTTCTTT
cdr3_aa: CASSLLGNQQGLGAEAFF

j_call: TRBJ2-6
d_call: .
v_call: TRBV19
cdr3_length: 16
clone_size: .
cdr3_nt: TGTGCCAGTAGTATAGGGAGGCCAGCTGGGGCCAACGTCCTGACTTTC
cdr3_aa: CASSIGRPAGANVLTF

j_call: TRBJ2-1
d_call: .
v_call: TRBV7-2
cdr3_length: 16
clone_size: once
cdr3_nt: TGTGCCAGCAGCGCGGGACAGCTTTTCTCCTACAATGAGCAGTTCTTC
cdr3_aa: CASSAGQLFSYNEQFF

j_call: TRBJ1-1
d_call: TRBD1
v_call: TRBV5-1
cdr3_length: 17
clone_size: .
cdr3_nt: TGCGCCAGCAGCCCTGCGGGACAGGGGGCTCGGAGCACTGAAGCTTTCTTT
cdr3_aa: CASSPAGQGARSTEAFF

j_call: TRBJ2-7
d_call: .
v_call: TRBV18
cdr3_length: 16
clone_size: .
cdr3_nt: TGTGCCAGCTCACCACAAGCAGGGGTGAGCTCCTACGAGCAGTACTTC
cdr3_aa: CASSPQAGVSSYEQYF

j_call: TRBJ2-1
d_call: TRBD2
v_call: TRBV27
cdr3_length: 18
clone_size: .
cdr3_nt: TGTGCCAGCAGTTTATGGTGGACTAGCGGGGAGGGTAGGCATGAGCAGTTCTTC
cdr3_aa: CASSLWWTSGEGRHEQFF

j_call: TRBJ1-2
d_call: .
v_call: TRBV10-3
cdr3_length: 12
clone_size: .
cdr3_nt: TGTGCCATCTCTTCACCGTCACCTGGCTACACCTTC
cdr3_aa: CAISSPSPGYTF

j_call: TRBJ2-7
d_call: .
v_call: TRBV11-2
cdr3_length: 14
clone_size: many
cdr3_nt: TGTGCCAGCAGCCCTAACAGGGACTCCTACGAGCAGTACTTC
cdr3_aa: CASSPNRDSYEQYF

j_call: TRBJ1-1
d_call: .
v_call: TRBV4-2
cdr3_length: 13
clone_size: many
cdr3_nt: TGTGCCAGCAGCCAAGAAAGAGGGCCTGAAGCTTTCTTT
cdr3_aa: CASSQERGPEAFF

j_call: TRBJ2-1
d_call: TRBD2
v_call: TRBV18
cdr3_length: 15
clone_size: once
cdr3_nt: TGTGCCAGCTCAGGACTAGCGGGGACCTACAATGAGCAGTTCTTC
cdr3_aa: CASSGLAGTYNEQFF

j_call: TRBJ1-5
d_call: .
v_call: TRBV28
cdr3_length: 15
clone_size: .
cdr3_nt: TGTGCCAGCATTGGCAGGGCGAGGGTAAATCAGCCCCAGCATTTT
cdr3_aa: CASIGRARVNQPQHF

j_call: TRBJ1-1
d_call: .
v_call: TRBV10-2
cdr3_length: 14
clone_size: .
cdr3_nt: TGCGCCAGCAGAGGAACCTACATGAACACTGAAGCTTTCTTT
cdr3_aa: CASRGTYMNTEAFF

j_call: TRBJ2-3
d_call: .
v_call: TRBV6-5
cdr3_length: 15
clone_size: .
cdr3_nt: TGTGCCAGCAGTTACTCGGCAGGATACACAGATACGCAGTATTTT
cdr3_aa: CASSYSAGYTDTQYF

j_call: TRBJ1-2
d_call: .
v_call: TRBV28
cdr3_length: 15
clone_size: .
cdr3_nt: TGTGCCAGCAGTTACGACGGAAGAATTAACTATGGCTACACCTTC
cdr3_aa: CASSYDGRINYGYTF

j_call: TRBJ1-2
d_call: .
v_call: TRBV15
cdr3_length: 15
clone_size: .
cdr3_nt: TGTGCCACCAGCAGAGACCTCCCGACGGGTCAGGGCTACACCTTC
cdr3_aa: CATSRDLPTGQGYTF

j_call: TRBJ2-2
d_call: .
v_call: TRBV7-6
cdr3_length: 15
clone_size: many
cdr3_nt: TGTGCCAGCAGCAAAGCGGACACGGGCACCGGGGAGCTGTTTTTT
cdr3_aa: CASSKADTGTGELFF

j_call: TRBJ2-7
d_call: TRBD1
v_call: TRBV9
cdr3_length: 14
clone_size: .
cdr3_nt: TGTGCCAGCAGCCCGATGACAGGGTCCCCCGAGCAGTACTTC
cdr3_aa: CASSPMTGSPEQYF

j_call: TRBJ2-7
d_call: .
v_call: TRBV29-1
cdr3_length: 12
clone_size: .
cdr3_nt: TGCAGCGTTGAGCCCGCAGGGGCCGAGCAGTACTTC
cdr3_aa: CSVEPAGAEQYF

j_call: TRBJ2-5
d_call: .
v_call: TRBV19
cdr3_length: 13
clone_size: .
cdr3_nt: TGTGCCAGTAGTAAAGAGCTGGGGGAGACCCAGTACTTC
cdr3_aa: CASSKELGETQYF

j_call: TRBJ2-2
d_call: TRBD2
v_call: TRBV28
cdr3_length: 15
clone_size: .
cdr3_nt: TGTGCCAGATCTGGGAGCGGGAGTATGGCCGGGGAGCTGTTTTTT
cdr3_aa: CARSGSGSMAGELFF

j_call: TRBJ1-5
d_call: TRBD1
v_call: TRBV15
cdr3_length: 16
clone_size: few
cdr3_nt: TGTGCCACCAGCACGGACAGGGACAGTGGCAATCAGCCCCAGCATTTT
cdr3_aa: CATSTDRDSGNQPQHF

j_call: TRBJ2-4
d_call: TRBD2
v_call: TRBV5-4
cdr3_length: 16
clone_size: .
cdr3_nt: TGTGCCAGCAGCGTAGGACTAGCGGGAGGAAAAAACATTCAGTACTTC
cdr3_aa: CASSVGLAGGKNIQYF

j_call: TRBJ2-5
d_call: TRBD1
v_call: TRBV29-1
cdr3_length: 15
clone_size: .
cdr3_nt: TGCAGCGTTGAGGCGGGGACAGGGGTCGCAGAGACCCAGTACTTC
cdr3_aa: CSVEAGTGVAETQYF

j_call: TRBJ2-7
d_call: TRBD1
v_call: TRBV14
cdr3_length: 14
clone_size: .
cdr3_nt: TGTGCCAGCAGCTTCCGGGACAGCTACTACGAGCAGTACTTC
cdr3_aa: CASSFRDSYYEQYF

j_call: TRBJ1-1
d_call: .
v_call: TRBV11-2
cdr3_length: 13
clone_size: .
cdr3_nt: TGTGCCAGCAGCTTGACAGGGAACACTGAAGCTTTCTTT
cdr3_aa: CASSLTGNTEAFF

j_call: TRBJ2-5
d_call: .
v_call: TRBV20-1
cdr3_length: 11
clone_size: .
cdr3_nt: TGCAGTGCTAGGTTGGGGGAGACCCAGTACTTC
cdr3_aa: CSARLGETQYF

j_call: TRBJ1-2
d_call: .
v_call: TRBV6-1
cdr3_length: 16
clone_size: .
cdr3_nt: TGTGCCAGCAGTGAAATCATCCTGAGGGGGAACTATGGCTACACCTTC
cdr3_aa: CASSEIILRGNYGYTF

j_call: TRBJ2-2
d_call: .
v_call: TRBV7-9
cdr3_length: 14
clone_size: .
cdr3_nt: TGTGCCTATGAGGGGGAGGATTCCACCGGGGAGCTGTTTTTT
cdr3_aa: CAYEGEDSTGELFF

j_call: TRBJ1-5
d_call: .
v_call: TRBV18
cdr3_length: 15
clone_size: .
cdr3_nt: TGTGCCAGCTCCCGCGGGGGCAGGTTCAATCAGCCCCAGCATTTT
cdr3_aa: CASSRGGRFNQPQHF

j_call: TRBJ2-5
d_call: .
v_call: TRBV7-3
cdr3_length: 15
clone_size: .
cdr3_nt: TGTGCCAGCAGCTACATCGGAGGGTGGCCCGAGACCCAGTACTTC
cdr3_aa: CASSYIGGWPETQYF

j_call: TRBJ1-1
d_call: TRBD1
v_call: TRBV2
cdr3_length: 16
clone_size: .
cdr3_nt: TGTGCCAGCAGTCACGGGACAGGGTTGGGGAACACTGAAGCTTTCTTT
cdr3_aa: CASSHGTGLGNTEAFF

j_call: TRBJ2-1
d_call: .
v_call: TRBV2
cdr3_length: 12
clone_size: .
cdr3_nt: TGTGCCAGCACCCTAGCAAGGGTGGAGCAGTTCTTC
cdr3_aa: CASTLARVEQFF

j_call: TRBJ2-1
d_call: .
v_call: TRBV11-1
cdr3_length: 14
clone_size: .
cdr3_nt: TGTGCCAGCAGCTTAGATCAGGGAGGAAATGAGCAGTTCTTC
cdr3_aa: CASSLDQGGNEQFF

j_call: TRBJ2-1
d_call: .
v_call: TRBV29-1
cdr3_length: 8
clone_size: many
cdr3_nt: TGCAGCGTTGAAAAGCGGTTCTTC
cdr3_aa: CSVEKRFF

j_call: TRBJ1-2
d_call: .
v_call: TRBV27
cdr3_length: 15
clone_size: .
cdr3_nt: TGTGCCAGCAGTTTATCAGTCCGGGGGTACTATGGCTACACCTTC
cdr3_aa: CASSLSVRGYYGYTF

j_call: TRBJ1-2
d_call: .
v_call: TRBV28
cdr3_length: 15
clone_size: few
cdr3_nt: TGTGCCAGCAGTACAGGGTCGGCGGGTGGCTATGGCTACACCTTC
cdr3_aa: CASSTGSAGGYGYTF

j_call: TRBJ2-2
d_call: TRBD1
v_call: TRBV6-5
cdr3_length: 16
clone_size: .
cdr3_nt: TGTGCCAGCAGTTACGGACAGGGGCTGAACACCGGGGAGCTGTTTTTT
cdr3_aa: CASSYGQGLNTGELFF